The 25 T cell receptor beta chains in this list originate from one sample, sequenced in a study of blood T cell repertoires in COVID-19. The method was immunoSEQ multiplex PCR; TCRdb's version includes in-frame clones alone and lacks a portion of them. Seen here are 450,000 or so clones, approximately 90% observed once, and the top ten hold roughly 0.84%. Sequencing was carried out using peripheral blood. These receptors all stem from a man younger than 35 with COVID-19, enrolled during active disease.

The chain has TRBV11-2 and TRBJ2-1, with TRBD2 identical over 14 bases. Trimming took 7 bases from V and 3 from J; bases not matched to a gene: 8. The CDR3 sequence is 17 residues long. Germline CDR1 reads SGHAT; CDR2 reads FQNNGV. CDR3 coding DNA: TGTGCCAGCACCCCGACTAGCGGGGGGGCCAGCTACAATGAGCAGTTCTTC. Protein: CASTPTSGGASYNEQFF.

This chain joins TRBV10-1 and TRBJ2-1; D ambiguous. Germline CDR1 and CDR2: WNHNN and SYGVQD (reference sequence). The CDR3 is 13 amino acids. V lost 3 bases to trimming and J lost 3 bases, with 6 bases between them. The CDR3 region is CASSDTVYNEQFF. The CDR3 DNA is TGCGCCAGCAGTGACACGGTCTACAATGAGCAGTTCTTC.

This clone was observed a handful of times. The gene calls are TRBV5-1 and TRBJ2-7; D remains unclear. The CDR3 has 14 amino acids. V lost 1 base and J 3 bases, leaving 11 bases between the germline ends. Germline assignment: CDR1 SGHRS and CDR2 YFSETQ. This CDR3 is CASSLSGRIYEQYF. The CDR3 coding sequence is TGCGCCAGCAGCTTGAGTGGCAGGATCTACGAGCAGTACTTC.

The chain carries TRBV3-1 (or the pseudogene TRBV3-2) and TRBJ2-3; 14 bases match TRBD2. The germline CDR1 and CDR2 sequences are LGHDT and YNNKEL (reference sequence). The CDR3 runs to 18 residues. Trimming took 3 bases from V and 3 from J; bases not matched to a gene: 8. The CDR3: CASSQRGTSGRKTDTQYF. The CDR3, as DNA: TGTGCCAGCAGCCAGCGGGGGACTAGCGGGAGAAAGACAGATACGCAGTATTTT.

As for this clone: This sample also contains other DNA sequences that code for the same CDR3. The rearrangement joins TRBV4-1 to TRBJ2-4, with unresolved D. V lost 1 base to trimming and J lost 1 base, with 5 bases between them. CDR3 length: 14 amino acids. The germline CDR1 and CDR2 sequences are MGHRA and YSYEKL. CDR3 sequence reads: CASSQGGAKNIQYF. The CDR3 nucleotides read TGCGCCAGCAGCCAAGGAGGTGCCAAAAACATTCAGTACTTC.

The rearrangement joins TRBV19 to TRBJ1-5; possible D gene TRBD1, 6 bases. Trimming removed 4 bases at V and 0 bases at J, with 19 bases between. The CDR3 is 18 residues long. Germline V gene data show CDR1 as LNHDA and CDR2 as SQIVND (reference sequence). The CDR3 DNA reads TGTGCCAGTAGTACCGGGACATTCAATTTGTATAGCAATCAGCCCCAGCATTTT. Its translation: CASSTGTFNLYSNQPQHF.

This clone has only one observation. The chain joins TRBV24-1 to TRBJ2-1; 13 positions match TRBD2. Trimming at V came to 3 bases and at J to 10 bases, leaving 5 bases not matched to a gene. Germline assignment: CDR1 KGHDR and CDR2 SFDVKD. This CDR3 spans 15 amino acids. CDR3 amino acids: CATSDGLAGVEEQFF. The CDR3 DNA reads TGTGCCACCAGTGATGGACTAGCGGGAGTTGAAGAGCAGTTCTTC.

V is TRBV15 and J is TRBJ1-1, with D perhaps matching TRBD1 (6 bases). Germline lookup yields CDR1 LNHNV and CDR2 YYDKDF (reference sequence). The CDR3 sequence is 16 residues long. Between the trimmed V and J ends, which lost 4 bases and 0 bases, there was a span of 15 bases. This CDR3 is CATSTGYRDMNTEAFF. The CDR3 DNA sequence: TGTGCCACCAGCACAGGATACAGGGATATGAACACTGAAGCTTTCTTT.

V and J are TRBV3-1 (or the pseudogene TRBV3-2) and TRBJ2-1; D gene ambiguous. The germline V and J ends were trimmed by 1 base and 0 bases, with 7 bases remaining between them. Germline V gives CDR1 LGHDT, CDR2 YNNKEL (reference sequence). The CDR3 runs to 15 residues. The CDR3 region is CASSQVPGSYNEQFF. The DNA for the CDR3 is TGTGCCAGCAGCCAAGTGCCAGGCTCCTACAATGAGCAGTTCTTC.

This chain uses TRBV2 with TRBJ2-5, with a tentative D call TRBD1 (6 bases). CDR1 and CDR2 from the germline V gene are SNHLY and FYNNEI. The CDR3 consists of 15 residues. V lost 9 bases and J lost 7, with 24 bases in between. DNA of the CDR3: TGTGCCAGTAGTAAAGAACAGGGAGCTGGGGGGACCCAGTACTTC. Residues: CASSKEQGAGGTQYF.

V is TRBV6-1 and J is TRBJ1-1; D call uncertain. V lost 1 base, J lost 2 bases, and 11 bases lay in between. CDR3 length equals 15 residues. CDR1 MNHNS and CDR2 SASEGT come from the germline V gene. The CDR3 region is CASSEDVGGNTEAFF. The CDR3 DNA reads TGTGCCAGCAGTGAAGACGTGGGAGGAAACACTGAAGCTTTCTTT.

As DNA, the CDR3 is TGTGCCAGCAGCCTCGACCAGGGTGAGCAGTTCTTC. Encoded protein: CASSLDQGEQFF. The chain recombines TRBV7-6 with TRBJ2-1, with D maybe TRBD1 (5 bases). The V end lost 5 bases, the J end lost 9 bases, and 11 bases lay between the germline ends. Germline lookup yields CDR1 SGHVS and CDR2 FNYEAQ. This CDR3 has 12 amino acids. Supplemented by reference TRBV7-6 and TRBJ2-1, the full variable domain reads GAGVSQSPRYKVTKRGQDVALRCDPISGHVSLYWYRQALGQGPEFLTYFNYEAQQDKSGLPNDRFSAERPEGSISTLTIQRTEQRDSAMYRCASSLDQGEQFFGPGTRLTVL.

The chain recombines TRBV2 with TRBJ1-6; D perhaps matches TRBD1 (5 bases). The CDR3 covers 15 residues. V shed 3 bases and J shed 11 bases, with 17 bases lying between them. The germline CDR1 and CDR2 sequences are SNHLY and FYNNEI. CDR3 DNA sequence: TGTGCCAGCAGTGACTTAGGACAACGAACCCCACCCCTCCACTTT. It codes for CASSDLGQRTPPLHF.

CDR3: CASSLGFGGEAFF. In DNA, the CDR3 is TGTGCCAGCAGCTTGGGCTTCGGGGGAGAAGCTTTCTTT. The chain couples TRBV5-6 to TRBJ1-1; a possible D gene is TRBD1 (5 bases). This CDR3 contains 13 residues. Trimming cost V 0 bases and J 8 bases, with 11 bases left between them. Germline V CDR1 and CDR2: SGHDT, YYEEEE.

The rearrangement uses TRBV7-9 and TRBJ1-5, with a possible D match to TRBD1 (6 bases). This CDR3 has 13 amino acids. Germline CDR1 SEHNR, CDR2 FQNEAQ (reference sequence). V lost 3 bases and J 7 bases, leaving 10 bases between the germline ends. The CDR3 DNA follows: TGTGCCAGCAGCTTCAACAGGGACCAGCCCCAGCATTTT. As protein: CASSFNRDQPQHF.

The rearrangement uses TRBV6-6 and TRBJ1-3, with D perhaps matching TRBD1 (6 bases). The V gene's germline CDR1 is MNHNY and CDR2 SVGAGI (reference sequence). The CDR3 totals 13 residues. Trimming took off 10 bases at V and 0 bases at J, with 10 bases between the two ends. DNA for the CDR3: TGTGCCACTGTAGGGGGCTCTGGAAACACCATATATTTT. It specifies CATVGGSGNTIYF.

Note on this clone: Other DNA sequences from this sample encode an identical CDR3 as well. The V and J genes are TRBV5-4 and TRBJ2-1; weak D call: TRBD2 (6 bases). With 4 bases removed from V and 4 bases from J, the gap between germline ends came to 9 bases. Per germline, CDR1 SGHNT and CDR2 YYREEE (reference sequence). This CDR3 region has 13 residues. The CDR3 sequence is CASSLSGYNEQFF. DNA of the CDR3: TGTGCCAGCAGCCTTAGCGGTTACAATGAGCAGTTCTTC.

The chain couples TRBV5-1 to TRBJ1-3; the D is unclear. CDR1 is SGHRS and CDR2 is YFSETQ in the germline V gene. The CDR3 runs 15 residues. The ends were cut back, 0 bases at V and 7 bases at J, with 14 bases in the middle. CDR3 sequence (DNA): TGCGCCAGCAGCTTGGATGGGCGGGATGGGAACACCATATATTTT. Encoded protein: CASSLDGRDGNTIYF.

CDR3 coding DNA: TGTGCCAGCAACAAAGACCCACTAGCCCTCAATGAGCAGTTCTTC. Its translation is CASNKDPLALNEQFF. V and J are TRBV3-1 (or the pseudogene TRBV3-2) and TRBJ2-1, with a weak D call TRBD2 (6 bases). The CDR3 runs 15 residues. Trimming stripped 7 bases from V and 6 bases from J, with 19 bases between. The germline V gene has CDR1 LGHDT and CDR2 YNNKEL (reference sequence).

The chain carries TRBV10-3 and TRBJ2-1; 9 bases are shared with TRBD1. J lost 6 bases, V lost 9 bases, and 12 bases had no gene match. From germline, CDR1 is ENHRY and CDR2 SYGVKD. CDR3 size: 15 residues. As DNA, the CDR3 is TGTGCCATTAAGGCAGGGGACAGGGTTGCCAATGAGCAGTTCTTC. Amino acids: CAIKAGDRVANEQFF.

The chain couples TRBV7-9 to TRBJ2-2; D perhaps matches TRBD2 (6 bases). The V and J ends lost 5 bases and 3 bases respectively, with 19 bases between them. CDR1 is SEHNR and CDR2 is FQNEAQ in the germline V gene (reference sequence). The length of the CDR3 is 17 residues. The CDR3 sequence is CASSPGRGSQYTGELFF. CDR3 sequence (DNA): TGTGCCAGCAGCCCCGGTCGGGGGTCCCAATACACCGGGGAGCTGTTTTTT.

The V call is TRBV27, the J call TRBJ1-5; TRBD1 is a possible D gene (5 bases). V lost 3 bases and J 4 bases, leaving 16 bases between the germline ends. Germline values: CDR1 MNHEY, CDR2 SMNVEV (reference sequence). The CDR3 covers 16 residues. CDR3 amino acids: CASSLAPTRGNQPQHF. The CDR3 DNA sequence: TGTGCCAGCAGTTTGGCTCCTACAAGGGGTAATCAGCCCCAGCATTTT.

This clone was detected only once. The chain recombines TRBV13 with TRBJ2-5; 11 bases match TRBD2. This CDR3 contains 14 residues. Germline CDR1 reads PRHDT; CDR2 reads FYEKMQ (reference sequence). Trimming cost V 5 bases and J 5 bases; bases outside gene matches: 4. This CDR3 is CASSMTSGVETQYF. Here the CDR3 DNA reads TGTGCCAGCAGCATGACTAGCGGGGTGGAGACCCAGTACTTC.

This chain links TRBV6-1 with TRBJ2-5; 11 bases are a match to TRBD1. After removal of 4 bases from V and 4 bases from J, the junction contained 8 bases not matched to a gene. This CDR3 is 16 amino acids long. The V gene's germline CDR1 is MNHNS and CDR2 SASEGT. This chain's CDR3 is CASSGHGTGGGETQYF. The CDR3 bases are TGTGCCAGCAGTGGTCATGGGACAGGGGGAGGAGAGACCCAGTACTTC.

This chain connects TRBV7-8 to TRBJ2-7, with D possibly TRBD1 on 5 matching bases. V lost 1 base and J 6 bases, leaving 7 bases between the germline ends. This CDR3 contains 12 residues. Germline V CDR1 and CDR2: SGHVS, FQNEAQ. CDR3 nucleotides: TGTGCCAGCAGCTTAGGTAGGGGCGAGCAGTACTTC. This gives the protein CASSLGRGEQYF.